The 19 T cell receptor beta chains below all came from one sample that was sequenced in a study of T-cell reconstitution after alpha-beta-depleted transplantation in children (dated by TCRdb to the mid-2010s). Taken with the paper, the label for treatment or condition translates to: allogeneic hematopoietic cell transplantation with graft depleted of TCRalphabeta T cells and CD19 B cells. Library preparation employed PCR. For sequencing, an Illumina HiSeq 2500 was employed. TCR library preparation used molecular barcoding, with unique molecular identifiers applied to normalize quantification of the TCRbeta repertoire. In TCRdb, the public reads were trimmed at Q25 with fastp and aligned with MiXCR, with productive beta chains retained. Entries are consolidated by CDR3 protein sequence, retaining the most common genes and DNA. The sample has hundreds of thousands of distinct CDR3 sequences on record, about a tenth of them singletons. Together, the top ten hold approximately 28% of the sample.

The source material was PBMCs, sampled before TCRalphabeta/CD19-depleted stem cell transplant. The receptors come from a child younger than two with acute myeloid leukemia, due to receive a stem cell transplant.

At least ten counts were recorded for this clonotype. This rearrangement joins TRBV20-1 to TRBJ2-7; TRBD2 aligns across 8 bases. The CDR3 length is 15 residues. V was pared by 6 bases and J by 2 bases, with 12 bases of the junction left unmatched. Germline V gene lookup returns CDR1 DFQATT and CDR2 SNEGSKA (reference sequence). This CDR3 is CSATQALAGPYEQYF. The CDR3 DNA follows: TGCAGTGCAACACAGGCCCTAGCGGGTCCCTACGAGCAGTACTTC.

The V and J genes are TRBV5-5 and TRBJ1-4; 7 nucleotides align to TRBD1. V lost 0 bases to trimming and J lost 10 bases; unmatched junction nucleotides: 6. This CDR3 region has 14 residues. Germline V CDR1 and CDR2: SGHKS, YYEKEE (reference sequence). The chain's CDR3 is CASSLGQGGAKLFF. CDR3 in DNA: TGTGCCAGCAGCTTGGGACAGGGAGGGGCAAAACTGTTTTTT. The variable domain in full, completed from reference TRBV5-5 and TRBJ1-4, reads DAGVTQSPTHLIKTRGQQVTLRCSPISGHKSVSWYQQVLGQGPQFIFQYYEKEERGRGNFPDRFSARQFPNYSSELNVNALLLGDSALYLCASSLGQGGAKLFFGSGTQLSVL.

This clonotype was counted many times. The chain carries TRBV28 and TRBJ2-7, with 7 positions matching TRBD1. V lost 5 bases, J lost 3 bases, and 10 bases stayed unmatched. The CDR3 spans 15 residues. CDR1 is MDHEN, CDR2 SYDVKM, per germline. CDR3 nucleotide sequence: TGTGCCAGCAGTCGGGTGGACAGGCGCATCTACGAGCAGTACTTC. It specifies CASSRVDRRIYEQYF.

This clonotype has ten or more counts. The rearrangement links TRBV5-1 to TRBJ2-1, with D tentatively TRBD2 (6 bases). V was shortened by 1 base and J by 0 bases, with 11 bases between the two germline ends. The V gene's germline CDR1 is SGHRS and CDR2 YFSETQ. The CDR3 has 16 residues. The CDR3 region is CASSLFGSSSYNEQFF. CDR3 DNA: TGCGCCAGCAGCTTGTTCGGGAGCAGCTCCTACAATGAGCAGTTCTTC. Together with reference TRBV5-1 and TRBJ2-1, the CDR3 gives the full variable domain: KAGVTQTPRYLIKTRGQQVTLSCSPISGHRSVSWYQQTPGQGLQFLFEYFSETQRNKGNFPGRFSGRQFSNSRSEMNVSTLELGDSALYLCASSLFGSSSYNEQFFGPGTRLTVL.

This clonotype showed up many times. This chain joins TRBV25-1 and TRBJ2-1; D may be TRBD2 (6 bases). Germline V gives CDR1 MGHDK, CDR2 SYGVNS. There are 18 residues in the CDR3. The germline V and J ends were trimmed by 0 bases and 0 bases, with 15 bases remaining between them. The CDR3: CASSEYFGGKGSYNEQFF. CDR3 coding DNA: TGTGCCAGCAGTGAATACTTTGGCGGGAAGGGCTCCTACAATGAGCAGTTCTTC.

This clonotype was observed a few times. The V and J genes are TRBV5-1 and TRBJ2-3; unclear D gene. The V and J ends lost 4 bases and 5 bases respectively, with 11 bases between them. This CDR3 has 13 residues. Germline V CDR1 and CDR2: SGHRS, YFSETQ. Here the CDR3 DNA reads TGCGCCAGCAGCAGGGTCATTAGAGATACGCAGTATTTT. Translating it yields CASSRVIRDTQYF.

This clonotype was counted at least ten times. The V gene is TRBV24-1, the J gene TRBJ2-3, with TRBD1 identical over 7 bases. From germline, CDR1 is KGHDR and CDR2 SFDVKD. This CDR3 contains 15 residues. The trim removed 5 bases at V and 2 bases at J, leaving 6 bases unmatched. CDR3 protein: CATSGTGPHTDTQYF. The CDR3, as DNA: TGTGCCACCAGTGGGACAGGTCCCCACACAGATACGCAGTATTTT.

This clonotype was found many times. The chain recombines TRBV27 with TRBJ2-3; 10 bases line up with TRBD1. From germline, CDR1 is MNHEY and CDR2 SMNVEV (reference sequence). The CDR3 has 16 amino acids. V lost 6 bases to trimming and J lost 5 bases; unmatched junction nucleotides: 11. The CDR3 loop is CASRPDRGHKGDTQYF. CDR3 DNA sequence: TGTGCCAGCAGACCCGACAGGGGGCATAAAGGAGATACGCAGTATTTT.

This clonotype was seen repeatedly, ten times or more. The V gene is TRBV14, the J gene TRBJ2-7; D is perhaps TRBD2 (6 bases). The CDR3 runs to 15 residues. Trimming left V 3 bases short and J 2 bases short, with 14 bases between. Germline V gives CDR1 SGHDN, CDR2 FVKESK. The CDR3 loop is CASSQGGLVPYEQYF. The CDR3 coding sequence is TGTGCCAGCAGCCAGGGAGGACTCGTTCCCTACGAGCAGTACTTC. Full variable domain (outside the CDR3, taken from reference TRBV14 and TRBJ2-7): EAGVTQFPSHSVIEKGQTVTLRCDPISGHDNLYWYRRVMGKEIKFLLHFVKESKQDESGMPNNRFLAERTGGTYSTLKVQPAELEDSGVYFCASSQGGLVPYEQYFGPGTRLTVT.

This clonotype was observed many times. The chain combines TRBV20-1 with TRBJ2-3; 9 bases map to TRBD1. CDR3 length equals 14 residues. V shed 5 bases and J 6 bases; nucleotides not matched to a gene: 9. Germline-derived CDR1 and CDR2 are DFQATT and SNEGSKA (reference sequence). CDR3 residues: CSALSGTGPDTQYF. The DNA for the CDR3 is TGCAGTGCTCTGTCCGGGACAGGGCCCGATACGCAGTATTTT.

V usage is TRBV19 and J usage is TRBJ1-1, with no clear D. From germline, CDR1 is LNHDA and CDR2 SQIVND (reference sequence). Trimming shortened V by 3 bases and J by 0 bases, and 17 bases separated the two germline ends. The CDR3 has 17 residues. CDR3 DNA: TGTGCCAGTAGTATCATCGCAGGCGGAGGCTTGAACACTGAAGCTTTCTTT. Its protein product is CASSIIAGGGLNTEAFF.

In this sample, this clonotype turned up many times. V and J are TRBV27 and TRBJ2-2; TRBD1 might be the D (6 bases). Trimming stripped 6 bases from V and 3 bases from J, with 17 bases between. The length of the CDR3 is 16 residues. The germline V gene has CDR1 MNHEY and CDR2 SMNVEV (reference sequence). CDR3 sequence (DNA): TGTGCCAGCAGGTCGGACAGCTTCACTTACACCGGGGAGCTGTTTTTT. Translation: CASRSDSFTYTGELFF.

This clonotype was observed many times. The V call is TRBV13, the J call TRBJ2-3, with 7 bases matching TRBD2. CDR3 length equals 16 residues. CDR1 and CDR2 from the germline V gene are PRHDT and FYEKMQ (reference sequence). Trimming removed 4 bases from V and 1 base from J; junction bases left unmatched: 8. The chain's CDR3 is CASSSPLARGTDTQYF. CDR3 sequence (DNA): TGTGCCAGCAGCTCCCCACTAGCGCGAGGCACAGATACGCAGTATTTT.

The chain joins TRBV18 to TRBJ2-2; possible D gene TRBD2, 6 bases. CDR3 length: 16 residues. The V gene lost 3 bases and the J gene lost 3 bases, with 14 bases spanning the gap. Germline CDR1 reads KGHSH; CDR2 reads LQKENI. The CDR3 here is CASSPTVGGDTGELFF. The CDR3 region has the DNA TGTGCCAGCTCACCGACGGTAGGAGGGGACACCGGGGAGCTGTTTTTT.

This clonotype was recorded many times. The rearrangement uses TRBV5-5 and TRBJ2-1, with 7 bases identical to TRBD2. The CDR3 has 15 amino acids. Germline V gene lookup returns CDR1 SGHKS and CDR2 YYEKEE (reference sequence). V shed 0 bases, J shed 2 bases, and the junction held 2 bases outside the gene matches. This CDR3 is CASSLGGTTYNEQFF. The CDR3 nucleotides read TGTGCCAGCAGCTTGGGCGGGACTACCTACAATGAGCAGTTCTTC.

A note on this clonotype: Given a much more abundant clone one base away, this may be a read error. The chain is built from TRBV11-1 and TRBJ2-3; 13 bases are shared with TRBD2. CDR3 length equals 18 residues. Looked up from germline, CDR1 is SGHAT and CDR2 is FQDESV (reference sequence). CDR3: CASKGTSGNQLDTNTQYF. The CDR3 bases are TGTGCCAGCAAAGGGACTAGCGGGAACCAGCTAGACACAAATACGCAGTATTTT.

Ten or more counts support this clonotype. The V and J genes are TRBV29-1 and TRBJ1-1; D call uncertain. Germline V gives CDR1 SQVTM, CDR2 ANQGSEA. The length of the CDR3 is 11 residues. Trimming took off 2 bases at V and 7 bases at J, with 8 bases between the two ends. The DNA of the CDR3 is TGCAGCGTTGAAACCGCTTTTGAAGCTTTCTTT. Residues: CSVETAFEAFF. Looking up the rest from reference TRBV29-1 and TRBJ1-1 gives the full variable domain: SAVISQKPSRDICQRGTSLTIQCQVDSQVTMMFWYRQQPGQSLTLIATANQGSEATYESGFVIDKFPISRPNLTFSTLTVSNMSPEDSSIYLCSVETAFEAFFGQGTRLTVV.

This clonotype was observed at least ten times. The chain joins TRBV5-1 to TRBJ2-7; possibly TRBD1 for D (6 bases). CDR1 is SGHRS, CDR2 YFSETQ, per germline. This CDR3 region has 14 residues. Trimming removed 0 bases from V and 6 bases from J, with 13 bases in between. CDR3 amino acids: CASSLAPGEREQYF. The CDR3 DNA reads as TGCGCCAGCAGCTTGGCGCCAGGGGAGCGCGAGCAGTACTTC. The full variable domain, in which reference TRBV5-1 and TRBJ2-7 provide the parts outside the CDR3, is KAGVTQTPRYLIKTRGQQVTLSCSPISGHRSVSWYQQTPGQGLQFLFEYFSETQRNKGNFPGRFSGRQFSNSRSEMNVSTLELGDSALYLCASSLAPGEREQYFGPGTRLTVT.

This clonotype appeared many times. The chain couples TRBV12-3 or TRBV12-4 to TRBJ1-5; D unresolved. The V end was cut by 6 bases, the J end by 4 bases, with 10 bases between. The CDR3 contains 13 residues. For the CDR3, the DNA is TGTGCCAGCAGCCGGCAGTCAAATCAGCCCCAGCATTTT. Translation gives CASSRQSNQPQHF.